This T cell receptor beta chain was identified during a study of identical twins. Germline V lookup: CDR1 MDHEN, CDR2 SYDVKM. The CDR3 is 16 residues long. The V segment lost 4 bases and the J segment 4 bases; nucleotides outside the gene matches: 10. Template switching created a universal primer site, and the cDNA included unique molecular identifiers. TCRdb reanalysed the 5' RACE reads using MiXCR and keeps one entry per CDR3 protein. Of about 240,000 distinct CDR3 sequences in the sample, 6% to 8% were seen once. A further study also used this sample, focusing on yellow fever vaccine responses in identical twins.

The sample taken for sequencing was CD8+ T cells sorted from blood. The sequence was collected from a woman aged 18-29 years in good health. This chain links TRBV28 with TRBJ2-1; 7 nucleotides agree with TRBD1. The CDR3: CASSSLRQGMYNEQFF. The CDR3 DNA sequence: TGTGCCAGCAGTTCCCTCAGACAGGGCATGTACAATGAGCAGTTCTTC. The whole variable domain, filled in from reference TRBV28 and TRBJ2-1, reads DVKVTQSSRYLVKRTGEKVFLECVQDMDHENMFWYRQDPGLGLRLIYFSYDVKMKEKGDIPEGYSVSREKKERFSLILESASTNQTSMYLCASSSLRQGMYNEQFFGPGTRLTVL.